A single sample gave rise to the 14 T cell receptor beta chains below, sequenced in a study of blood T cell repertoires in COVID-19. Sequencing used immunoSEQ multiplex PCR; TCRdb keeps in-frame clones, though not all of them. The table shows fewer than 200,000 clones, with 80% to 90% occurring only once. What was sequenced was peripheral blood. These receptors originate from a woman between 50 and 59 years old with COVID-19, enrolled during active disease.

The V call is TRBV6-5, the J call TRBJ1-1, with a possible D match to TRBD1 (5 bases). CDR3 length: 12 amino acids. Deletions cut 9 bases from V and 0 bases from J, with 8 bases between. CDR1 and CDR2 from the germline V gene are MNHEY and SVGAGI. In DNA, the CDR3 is TGTGCCAGTAAACAGGTGAACACTGAAGCTTTCTTT. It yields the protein CASKQVNTEAFF.

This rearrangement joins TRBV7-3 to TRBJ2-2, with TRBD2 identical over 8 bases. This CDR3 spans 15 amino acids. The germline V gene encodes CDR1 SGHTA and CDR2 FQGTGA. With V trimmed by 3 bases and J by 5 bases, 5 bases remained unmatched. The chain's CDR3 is CASSLGTSGTGELFF. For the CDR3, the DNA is TGTGCCAGCAGCTTGGGGACTAGTGGGACCGGGGAGCTGTTTTTT.

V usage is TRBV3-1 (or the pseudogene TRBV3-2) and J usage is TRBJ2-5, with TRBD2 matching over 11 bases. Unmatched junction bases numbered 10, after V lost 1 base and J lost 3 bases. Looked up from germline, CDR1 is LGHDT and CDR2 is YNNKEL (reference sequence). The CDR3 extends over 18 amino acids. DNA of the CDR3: TGTGCCAGCAGCCAAGTGATAGCGGGGGGGCCTAGGGAAGAGACCCAGTACTTC. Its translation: CASSQVIAGGPREETQYF.

CDR3 loop: CASRGGGYEQYF. The CDR3 DNA follows: TGTGCCAGCAGGGGAGGGGGCTACGAGCAGTACTTC. The genes are TRBV6-1 and TRBJ2-7, with D possibly TRBD2 on 7 matching bases. CDR1 and CDR2 from the germline V gene are MNHNS and SASEGT. Trimming left V 6 bases short and J 3 bases short, with 9 bases between. The CDR3 has 12 amino acids.

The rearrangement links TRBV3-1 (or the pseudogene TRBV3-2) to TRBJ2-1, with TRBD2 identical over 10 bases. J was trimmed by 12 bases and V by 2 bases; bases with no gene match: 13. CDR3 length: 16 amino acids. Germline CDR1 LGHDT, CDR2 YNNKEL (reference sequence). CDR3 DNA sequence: TGTGCCAGCAGCCAAAGTACTAGCGGGACCACTTTTGGGCAGTTCTTC. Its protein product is CASSQSTSGTTFGQFF.

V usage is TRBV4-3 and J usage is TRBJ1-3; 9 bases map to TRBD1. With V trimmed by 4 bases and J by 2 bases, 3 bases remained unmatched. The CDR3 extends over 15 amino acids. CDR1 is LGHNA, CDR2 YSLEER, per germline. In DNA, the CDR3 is TGCGCCAGCAGCCTGGACAGGGGAGCTGGAAACACCATATATTTT. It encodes CASSLDRGAGNTIYF.

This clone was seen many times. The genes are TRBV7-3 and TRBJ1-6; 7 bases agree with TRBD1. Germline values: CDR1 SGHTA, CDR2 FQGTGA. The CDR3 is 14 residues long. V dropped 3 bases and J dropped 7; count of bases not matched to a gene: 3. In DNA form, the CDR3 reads TGTGCCAGCAGCTTGACAGGGATCAATTCACCCCTCCACTTT. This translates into CASSLTGINSPLHF.

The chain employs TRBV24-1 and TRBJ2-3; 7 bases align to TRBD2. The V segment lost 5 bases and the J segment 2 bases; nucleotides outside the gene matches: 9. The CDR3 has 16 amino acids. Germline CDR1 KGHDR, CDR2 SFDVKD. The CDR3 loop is CATSALGGANTDTQYF. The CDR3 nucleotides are TGTGCCACCAGTGCCTTGGGAGGGGCCAACACAGATACGCAGTATTTT.

CDR3 amino acids: CASSGTNTGELFF. As DNA, the CDR3 is TGTGCCAGCAGTGGGACAAACACCGGGGAGCTGTTTTTT. V and J are TRBV6-4 and TRBJ2-2; TRBD1 might be the D (5 bases). The CDR3 totals 13 residues. The germline V and J ends were trimmed by 4 bases and 2 bases, with 5 bases remaining between them. The germline V gene has CDR1 MRHNA and CDR2 SNTAGT.

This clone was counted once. CDR3 residues: CASQGYNSPLHF. In nucleotides, the CDR3 is TGTGCCAGCCAGGGGTATAATTCACCCCTCCACTTT. This chain joins TRBV3-1 (or the pseudogene TRBV3-2) and TRBJ1-6; the D gene is possibly TRBD1 (6 bases). This CDR3 is 12 amino acids long. Per the germline V gene, CDR1 is LGHDT and CDR2 is YNNKEL (reference sequence). The V and J ends lost 8 bases and 4 bases respectively, with 6 bases between them.

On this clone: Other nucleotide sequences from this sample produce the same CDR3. The CDR3 DNA follows: TGTGCCAGCAGTTACTCAGGGACAGACTCTGGAAACACCATATATTTT. The encoded protein is CASSYSGTDSGNTIYF. The chain couples TRBV6-5 to TRBJ1-3, with 7 bases identical to TRBD1. Per the germline V gene, CDR1 is MNHEY and CDR2 is SVGAGI. The CDR3 has 16 residues. Germline trimming cut 0 bases from V and 0 bases from J; bases unmatched to any gene: 2.

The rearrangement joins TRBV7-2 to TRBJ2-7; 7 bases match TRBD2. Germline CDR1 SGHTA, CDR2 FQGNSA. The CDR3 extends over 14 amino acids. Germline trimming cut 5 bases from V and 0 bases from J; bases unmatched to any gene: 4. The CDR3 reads CASSVGGSSYEQYF. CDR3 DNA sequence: TGTGCCAGCAGCGTCGGGGGGAGCTCCTACGAGCAGTACTTC. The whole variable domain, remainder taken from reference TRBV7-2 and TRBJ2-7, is GAGVSQSPSNKVTEKGKDVELRCDPISGHTALYWYRQSLGQGLEFLIYFQGNSAPDKSGLPSDRFSAERTGGSVSTLTIQRTQQEDSAVYLCASSVGGSSYEQYFGPGTRLTVT.

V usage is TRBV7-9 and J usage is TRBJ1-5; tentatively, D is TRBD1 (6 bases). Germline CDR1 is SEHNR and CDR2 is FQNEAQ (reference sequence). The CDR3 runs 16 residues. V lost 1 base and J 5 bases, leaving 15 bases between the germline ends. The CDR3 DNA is TGTGCCAGCAGCTTAGGACAGGTCACGAGCGATCAGCCCCAGCATTTT. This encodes CASSLGQVTSDQPQHF. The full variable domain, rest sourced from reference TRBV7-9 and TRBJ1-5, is DTGVSQNPRHKITKRGQNVTFRCDPISEHNRLYWYRQTLGQGPEFLTYFQNEAQLEKSRLLSDRFSAERPKGSFSTLEIQRTEQGDSAMYLCASSLGQVTSDQPQHFGDGTRLSIL.

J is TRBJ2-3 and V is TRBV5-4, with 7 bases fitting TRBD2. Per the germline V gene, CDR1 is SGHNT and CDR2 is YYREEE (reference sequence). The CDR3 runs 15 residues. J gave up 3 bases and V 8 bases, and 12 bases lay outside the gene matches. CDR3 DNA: TGTGCCAGTAAAACGACTAGCCCTACGACAGATACGCAGTATTTT. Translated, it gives CASKTTSPTTDTQYF. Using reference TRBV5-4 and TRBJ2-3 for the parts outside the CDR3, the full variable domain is ETGVTQSPTHLIKTRGQQVTLRCSSQSGHNTVSWYQQALGQGPQFIFQYYREEENGRGNFPPRFSGLQFPNYSSELNVNALELDDSALYLCASKTTSPTTDTQYFGPGTRLTVL.